What follows are 20 T cell receptor beta chains derived from one specimen sequenced in a study of radiotherapy plus CTLA-4 blockade in lung cancer. The protocol was immunoSEQ multiplex PCR, while the TCRdb copy is restricted to in-frame clones and leaves out a portion. The table has about 120,000 clones, roughly four fifths seen once. Sequencing was performed on peripheral blood, taken from a patient treated with radiotherapy plus ipilimumab. Receptors originate from a human donor with non-small cell lung cancer that progressed on radiotherapy plus ipilimumab. Some clones in this sample may be carry-over from other donors' samples.

This clone was seen only once. The V and J genes are TRBV5-1 and TRBJ1-2; possible D gene TRBD1, 5 bases. CDR3 length: 17 amino acids. Germline assignment: CDR1 SGHRS and CDR2 YFSETQ. The V gene lost 0 bases and the J gene lost 0 bases, with 15 bases spanning the gap. CDR3 region: CASSLEQVRSANYGYTF. In nucleotides, the CDR3 is TGCGCCAGCAGCTTGGAACAGGTTCGGTCGGCTAACTATGGCTACACCTTC.

Regarding this clone: Distinct nucleotide sequences in the sample also encode this CDR3. J is TRBJ2-7 and V is TRBV7-3, with 8 positions matching TRBD1. The CDR3 consists of 14 residues. Unmatched junction bases numbered 8, after V lost 5 bases and J lost 5 bases. Germline CDR1 reads SGHTA; CDR2 reads FQGTGA. DNA of the CDR3: TGTGCCAGCAGCCCGACAGGACAGGGTAACGAGCAGTACTTC. Its protein product is CASSPTGQGNEQYF.

This rearrangement joins TRBV27 to TRBJ2-1; D is uncertain. V was pared by 2 bases and J by 2 bases, with 4 bases between. The CDR3 extends over 13 amino acids. Germline assignment: CDR1 MNHEY and CDR2 SMNVEV (reference sequence). The CDR3 sequence is CASSLNAYNEQFF. CDR3 nucleotides: TGTGCCAGCAGTTTAAACGCCTACAATGAGCAGTTCTTC.

This chain joins TRBV7-9 and TRBJ1-4; 7 bases align to TRBD1. With 5 bases clipped from V and 4 bases from J, the junction kept 7 bases outside the gene matches. Germline CDR1 SEHNR, CDR2 FQNEAQ (reference sequence). The CDR3 is 15 amino acids. Here the CDR3 reads CASSNQGTVNEKLFF. CDR3 bases: TGTGCCAGCAGCAACCAAGGGACAGTTAATGAAAAACTGTTTTTT.

The rearrangement joins TRBV19 to TRBJ1-2; weak D call: TRBD1 (5 bases). Trimming removed 11 bases at V and 4 bases at J, with 11 bases between. In germline, CDR1 is LNHDA, CDR2 SQIVND (reference sequence). This CDR3 has 11 residues. The CDR3 sequence: CAGQGRYGYTF. In DNA form, the CDR3 reads TGTGCCGGTCAGGGCCGCTATGGCTACACCTTC.

This clone was observed once. This sequence joins TRBV6-5 and TRBJ1-5, with D unclear. Trimming took 7 bases from V and 5 from J, leaving 12 bases between them. The germline V gene encodes CDR1 MNHEY and CDR2 SVGAGI. The CDR3 is 13 amino acids. The CDR3 spells CASNEVPDQPQHF. The CDR3, as DNA: TGTGCCAGCAACGAAGTTCCCGATCAGCCCCAGCATTTT.

This chain links TRBV5-1 with TRBJ2-3; D gene unclear. CDR1 is SGHRS, CDR2 YFSETQ, per germline. Trimming removed 3 bases at V and 3 bases at J, with 11 bases between. CDR3 length: 14 residues. CDR3 sequence (DNA): TGCGCCAGCAGCTCGACGACACCTACAGATACGCAGTATTTT. Protein product: CASSSTTPTDTQYF.

This chain uses TRBV21-1 with TRBJ2-3; no DNA check was done on the table's D call, TRBD2. TRBV21-1 constitutes a pseudogene. This CDR3 has 16 residues. As DNA, the CDR3 is TGTGCCAGCAGCAAAAAGTTTAGCGGGAGTCCGGATACGCAGTATTTT. Its translation: CASSKKFSGSPDTQYF.

This clone has a single count. J is TRBJ1-5 and V is TRBV2, with D hard to call. CDR1 SNHLY and CDR2 FYNNEI come from the germline V gene. Trimming removed 4 bases at V and 0 bases at J, with 7 bases between. This CDR3 contains 14 residues. The CDR3 reads CASSGSYSNQPQHF. In DNA form, the CDR3 reads TGTGCCAGCAGTGGGAGTTATAGCAATCAGCCCCAGCATTTT.

The V call is TRBV19, the J call TRBJ2-7; 9 bases fit TRBD1. After removal of 5 bases from V and 1 base from J, the junction contained 6 bases not matched to a gene. This CDR3 is 15 amino acids long. CDR1 and CDR2 (germline): LNHDA, SQIVND (reference sequence). CDR3 sequence (DNA): TGTGCCAGTAGTTTACAGACAGGGGGATCCTACGAGCAGTACTTC. Protein product: CASSLQTGGSYEQYF.

This chain joins TRBV18 and TRBJ2-7; 8 positions agree with TRBD2. The CDR3 loop spans 16 amino acids. The trim removed 5 bases at V and 0 bases at J, leaving 9 bases unmatched. Germline lookup yields CDR1 KGHSH and CDR2 LQKENI. For the CDR3, the DNA is TGTGCCAGCTCATCGACCCATAGCGGGACCTCCTACGAGCAGTACTTC. This translates into CASSSTHSGTSYEQYF.

This chain's CDR3 is CARSDGVSSPLHF. The CDR3 DNA reads as TGTGCCAGAAGCGACGGGGTCAGTTCACCCCTCCACTTT. The chain employs TRBV5-3 and TRBJ1-6; D remains unclear. TRBV5-3 is designated an ORF whose function remains uncertain. Trimming cost V 4 bases and J 9 bases, with 11 bases left between them. CDR3 size: 13 residues.

The chain has TRBV6-5 and TRBJ1-6; D is undetermined. Trimming left V 3 bases short and J 9 bases short, with 9 bases between. CDR1 is MNHEY and CDR2 is SVGAGI in the germline V gene. The CDR3 contains 13 residues. The CDR3 bases are TGTGCCAGCAGTTATAACCGCGGTTCACCCCTCCACTTT. Residues: CASSYNRGSPLHF.

This rearrangement joins TRBV5-6 to TRBJ1-1; D remains unclear. The V end lost 7 bases, the J end lost 3 bases, and 7 bases lay between the germline ends. CDR3 length equals 11 residues. The germline V gene encodes CDR1 SGHDT and CDR2 YYEEEE. Here the CDR3 DNA reads TGTGCCAGCGGCAGATACACTGAAGCTTTCTTT. It is translated as CASGRYTEAFF.

The chain links TRBV5-1 to TRBJ1-5; TRBD1 matches 8 bases. The CDR3 loop spans 15 amino acids. Trimming removed 3 bases from V and 5 bases from J; junction bases left unmatched: 7. Germline values: CDR1 SGHRS, CDR2 YFSETQ. The CDR3 loop reads CASSSGQGTYQPQHF. CDR3 nucleotides: TGCGCCAGCAGCTCAGGACAGGGAACTTATCAGCCCCAGCATTTT.

V gene TRBV5-1 combines with J gene TRBJ2-5; D unclear. This CDR3 is 15 amino acids long. Germline CDR1 and CDR2: SGHRS and YFSETQ. V was cut by 1 base and J by 1 base, with 11 bases left in between. CDR3 in DNA: TGCGCCAGCAGCTTGTCCAGCCCAGCCCAAGAGACCCAGTACTTC. It codes for CASSLSSPAQETQYF. The whole variable domain, filled in from reference TRBV5-1 and TRBJ2-5, reads KAGVTQTPRYLIKTRGQQVTLSCSPISGHRSVSWYQQTPGQGLQFLFEYFSETQRNKGNFPGRFSGRQFSNSRSEMNVSTLELGDSALYLCASSLSSPAQETQYFGPGTRLLVL.

V is TRBV29-1 and J is TRBJ1-2; D ambiguous. V was shortened by 4 bases and J by 6 bases, with 12 bases between the two germline ends. This CDR3 comprises 12 residues. Germline assignment: CDR1 SQVTM and CDR2 ANQGSEA. The CDR3 nucleotides are TGCAGCGTTGTTAACCGTCTCGATGGCTACACCTTC. Translated: CSVVNRLDGYTF.

This chain links TRBV18 with TRBJ2-5; D is undetermined. Germline CDR1 reads KGHSH; CDR2 reads LQKENI. V lost 1 base and J 5 bases, leaving 11 bases between the germline ends. This CDR3 region has 14 residues. The CDR3 sequence is CASSPQGMLETQYF. CDR3 in DNA: TGTGCCAGCTCACCACAGGGTATGTTGGAGACCCAGTACTTC.

The CDR3 DNA follows: TGTGCCAGCAGCGAAGAGTGGACAAGGGACCCCTACGAGCAGTACTTC. Translation: CASSEEWTRDPYEQYF. The chain is built from TRBV7-9 and TRBJ2-7; D tentatively reads TRBD1 or TRBD2 (5 bases each). CDR3 length: 16 amino acids. The V end was cut by 5 bases, the J end by 2 bases, with 19 bases between. Germline lookup yields CDR1 SEHNR and CDR2 FQNEAQ (reference sequence). Looking up the rest from reference TRBV7-9 and TRBJ2-7 gives the full variable domain: DTGVSQNPRHKITKRGQNVTFRCDPISEHNRLYWYRQTLGQGPEFLTYFQNEAQLEKSRLLSDRFSAERPKGSFSTLEIQRTEQGDSAMYLCASSEEWTRDPYEQYFGPGTRLTVT.

V gene TRBV10-3 combines with J gene TRBJ1-1, with 7 bases that match TRBD1. V dropped 3 bases and J dropped 1; count of bases not matched to a gene: 8. Germline CDR1 ENHRY, CDR2 SYGVKD. The CDR3 consists of 16 residues. The CDR3 coding sequence is TGTGCCATCAGTGAAGGACCCCGGGACAGGAACACTGAAGCTTTCTTT. Translation gives CAISEGPRDRNTEAFF.